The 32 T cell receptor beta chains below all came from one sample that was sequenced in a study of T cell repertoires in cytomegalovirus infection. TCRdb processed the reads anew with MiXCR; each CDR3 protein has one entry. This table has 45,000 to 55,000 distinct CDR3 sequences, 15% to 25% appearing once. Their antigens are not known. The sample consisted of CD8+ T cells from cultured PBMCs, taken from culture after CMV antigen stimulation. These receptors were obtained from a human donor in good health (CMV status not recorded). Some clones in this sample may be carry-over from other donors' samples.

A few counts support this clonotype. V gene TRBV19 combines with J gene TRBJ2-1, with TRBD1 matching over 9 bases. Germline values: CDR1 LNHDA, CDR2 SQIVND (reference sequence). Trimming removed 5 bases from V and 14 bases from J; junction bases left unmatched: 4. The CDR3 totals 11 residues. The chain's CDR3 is CASSFGQGKFF. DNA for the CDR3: TGTGCCAGTAGTTTCGGACAGGGGAAGTTCTTC.

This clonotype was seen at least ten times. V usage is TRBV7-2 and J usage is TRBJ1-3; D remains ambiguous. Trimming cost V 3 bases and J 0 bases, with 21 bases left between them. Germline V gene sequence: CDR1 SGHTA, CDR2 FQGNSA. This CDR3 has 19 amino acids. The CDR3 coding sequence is TGTGCCAGCAGCTTGCGTATCCCGGTCGACTTTAGCTCTGGAAACACCATATATTTT. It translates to CASSLRIPVDFSSGNTIYF.

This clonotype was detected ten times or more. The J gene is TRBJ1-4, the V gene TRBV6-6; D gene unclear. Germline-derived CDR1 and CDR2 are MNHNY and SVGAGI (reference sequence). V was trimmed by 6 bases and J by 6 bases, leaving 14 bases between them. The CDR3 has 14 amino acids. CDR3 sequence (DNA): TGTGCCAGCAGACCTTTTGAATGGGATGAAAAACTGTTTTTT. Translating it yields CASRPFEWDEKLFF.

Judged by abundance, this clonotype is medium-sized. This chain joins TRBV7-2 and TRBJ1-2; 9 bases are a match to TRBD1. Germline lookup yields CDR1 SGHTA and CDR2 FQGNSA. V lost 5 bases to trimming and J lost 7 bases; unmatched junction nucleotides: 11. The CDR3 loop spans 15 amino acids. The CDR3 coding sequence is TGTGCCAGCAGCCAGATTACAGGGGGCGTTGGTGGCTACACCTTC. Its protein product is CASSQITGGVGGYTF.

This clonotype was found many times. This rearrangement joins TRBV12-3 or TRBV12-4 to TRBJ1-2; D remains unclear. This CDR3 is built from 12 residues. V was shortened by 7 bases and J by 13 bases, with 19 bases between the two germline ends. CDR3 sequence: CASTRTLGWSTF. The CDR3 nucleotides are TGTGCCAGCACCCGGACCCTCGGTTGGAGCACCTTC.

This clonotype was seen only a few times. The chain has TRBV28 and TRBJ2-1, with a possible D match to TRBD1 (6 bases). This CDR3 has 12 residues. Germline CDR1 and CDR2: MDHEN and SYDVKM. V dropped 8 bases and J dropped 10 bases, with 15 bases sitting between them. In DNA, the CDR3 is TGTGCCAGCCAACCGGGACAACCCGAGCAGTTCTTC. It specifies CASQPGQPEQFF.

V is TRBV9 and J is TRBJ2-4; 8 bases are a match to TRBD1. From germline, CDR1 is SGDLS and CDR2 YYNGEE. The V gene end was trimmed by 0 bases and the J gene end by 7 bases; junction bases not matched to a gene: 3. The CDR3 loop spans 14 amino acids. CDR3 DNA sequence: TGTGCCAGCAGCGTAGAGACAGGGGATAACATTCAGTACTTC. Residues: CASSVETGDNIQYF.

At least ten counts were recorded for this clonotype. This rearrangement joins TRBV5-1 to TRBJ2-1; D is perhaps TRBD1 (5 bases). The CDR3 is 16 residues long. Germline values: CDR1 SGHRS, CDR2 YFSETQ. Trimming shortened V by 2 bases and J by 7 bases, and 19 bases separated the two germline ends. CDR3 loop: CASSFNSQTASNEQFF. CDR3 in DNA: TGCGCCAGCAGCTTTAACAGTCAGACAGCCTCTAATGAGCAGTTCTTC.

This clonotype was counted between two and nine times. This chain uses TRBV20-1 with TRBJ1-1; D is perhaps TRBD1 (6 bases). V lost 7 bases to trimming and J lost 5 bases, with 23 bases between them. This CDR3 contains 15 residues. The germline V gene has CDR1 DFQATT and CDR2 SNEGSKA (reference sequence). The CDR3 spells CSVGELGGRRTEAFF. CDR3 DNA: TGCAGTGTAGGGGAGTTGGGGGGGCGCCGGACTGAAGCTTTCTTT.

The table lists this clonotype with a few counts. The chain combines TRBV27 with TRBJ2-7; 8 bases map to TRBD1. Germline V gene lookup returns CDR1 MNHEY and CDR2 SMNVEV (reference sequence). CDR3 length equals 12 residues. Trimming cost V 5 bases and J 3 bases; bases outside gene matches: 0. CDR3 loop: CASSTGGYEQYF. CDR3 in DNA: TGTGCCAGCAGTACAGGGGGCTACGAGCAGTACTTC.

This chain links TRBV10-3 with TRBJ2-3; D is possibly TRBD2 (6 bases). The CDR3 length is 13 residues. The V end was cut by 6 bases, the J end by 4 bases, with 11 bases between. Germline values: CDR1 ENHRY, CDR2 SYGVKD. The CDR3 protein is CAIRPASADTQYF. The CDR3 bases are TGTGCCATCAGACCGGCTAGCGCAGATACGCAGTATTTT.

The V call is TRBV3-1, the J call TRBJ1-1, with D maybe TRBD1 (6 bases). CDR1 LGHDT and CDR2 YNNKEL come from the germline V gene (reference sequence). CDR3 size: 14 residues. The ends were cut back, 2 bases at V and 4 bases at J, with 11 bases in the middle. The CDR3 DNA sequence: TGTGCCAGCAGCCAACGGGGGCTTGGCACTGAAGCTTTCTTT. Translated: CASSQRGLGTEAFF.

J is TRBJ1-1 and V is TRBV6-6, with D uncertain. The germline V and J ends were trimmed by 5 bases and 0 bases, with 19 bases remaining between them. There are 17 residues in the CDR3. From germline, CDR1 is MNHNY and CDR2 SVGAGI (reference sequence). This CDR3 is CASSALDVILMNTEAFF. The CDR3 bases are TGTGCCAGCAGTGCACTGGACGTAATCCTTATGAACACTGAAGCTTTCTTT.

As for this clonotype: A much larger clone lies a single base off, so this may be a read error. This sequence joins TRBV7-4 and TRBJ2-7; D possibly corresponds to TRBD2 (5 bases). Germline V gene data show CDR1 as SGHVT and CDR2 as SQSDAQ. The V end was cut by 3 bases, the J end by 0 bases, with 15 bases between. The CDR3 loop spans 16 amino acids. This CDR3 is CASSFSSRASSYEQYF. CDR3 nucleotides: TGTGCCAGCAGCTTCTCGTCGAGGGCAAGCTCCTACGAGCAGTACTTC.

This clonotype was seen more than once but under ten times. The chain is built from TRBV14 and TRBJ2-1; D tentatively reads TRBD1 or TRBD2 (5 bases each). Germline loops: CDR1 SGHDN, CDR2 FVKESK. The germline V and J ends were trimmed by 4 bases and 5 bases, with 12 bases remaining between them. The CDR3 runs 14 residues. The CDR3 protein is CASSRTGTHNEQFF. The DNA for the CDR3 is TGTGCCAGCAGCCGAACCGGGACGCACAATGAGCAGTTCTTC.

The CDR3 sequence is CASSAARAGGDSPLHF. CDR3 nucleotide sequence: TGTGCCAGCAGCGCCGCCCGAGCTGGGGGTGATTCACCCCTCCACTTT. The V and J genes are TRBV9 and TRBJ1-6; D is perhaps TRBD1 (5 bases). The CDR3 length is 16 residues. Germline V gene sequence: CDR1 SGDLS, CDR2 YYNGEE. Trimming removed 3 bases from V and 8 bases from J, with 18 bases in between.

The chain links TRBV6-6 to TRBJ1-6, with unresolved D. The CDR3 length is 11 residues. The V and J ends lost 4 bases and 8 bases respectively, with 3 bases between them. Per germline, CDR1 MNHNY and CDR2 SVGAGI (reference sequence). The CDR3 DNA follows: TGTGCCAGCAGTTCTGATTCACCCCTCCACTTT. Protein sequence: CASSSDSPLHF.

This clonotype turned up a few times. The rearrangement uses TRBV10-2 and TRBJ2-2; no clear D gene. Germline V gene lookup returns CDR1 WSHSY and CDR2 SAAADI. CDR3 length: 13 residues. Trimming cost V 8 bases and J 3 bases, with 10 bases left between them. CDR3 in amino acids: CASYTRDTGELFF. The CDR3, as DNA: TGCGCCAGCTACACCCGAGACACCGGGGAGCTGTTTTTT.

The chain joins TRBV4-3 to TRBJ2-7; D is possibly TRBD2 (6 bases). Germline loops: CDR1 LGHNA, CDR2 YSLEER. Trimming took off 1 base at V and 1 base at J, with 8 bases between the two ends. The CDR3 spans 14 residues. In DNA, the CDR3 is TGCGCCAGCAGCCAAGGGGCGGGATCCTACGAGCAGTACTTC. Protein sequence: CASSQGAGSYEQYF.

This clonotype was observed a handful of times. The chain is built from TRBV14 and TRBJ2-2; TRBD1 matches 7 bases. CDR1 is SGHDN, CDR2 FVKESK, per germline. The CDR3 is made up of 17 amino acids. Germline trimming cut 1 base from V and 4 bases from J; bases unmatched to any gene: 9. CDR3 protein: CASSQVSRTGPTGELFF. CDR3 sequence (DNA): TGTGCCAGCAGCCAAGTGTCTAGGACAGGCCCCACCGGGGAGCTGTTTTTT. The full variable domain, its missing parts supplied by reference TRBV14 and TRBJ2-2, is EAGVTQFPSHSVIEKGQTVTLRCDPISGHDNLYWYRRVMGKEIKFLLHFVKESKQDESGMPNNRFLAERTGGTYSTLKVQPAELEDSGVYFCASSQVSRTGPTGELFFGEGSRLTVL.

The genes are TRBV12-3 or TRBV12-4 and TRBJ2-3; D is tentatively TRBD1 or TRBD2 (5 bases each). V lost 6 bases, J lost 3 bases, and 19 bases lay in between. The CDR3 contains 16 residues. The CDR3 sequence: CASSSPGTSETDTQYF. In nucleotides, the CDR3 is TGTGCCAGCAGCAGTCCCGGGACGTCCGAAACAGATACGCAGTATTTT.

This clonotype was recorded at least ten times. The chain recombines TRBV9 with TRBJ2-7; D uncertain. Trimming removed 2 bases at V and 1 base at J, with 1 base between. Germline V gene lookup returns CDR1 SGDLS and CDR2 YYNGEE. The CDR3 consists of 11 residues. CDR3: CASSVSYEQYF. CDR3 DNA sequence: TGTGCCAGCAGCGTTTCCTACGAGCAGTACTTC.

For the CDR3, the DNA is TGTGCCAGCAGTCCCCCGGACGGAGATCAGCCCCAGCATTTT. Residues: CASSPPDGDQPQHF. This chain links TRBV7-8 with TRBJ1-5; D not certain. This CDR3 has 14 amino acids. Trimming stripped 6 bases from V and 5 bases from J, with 14 bases between. CDR1 is SGHVS, CDR2 FQNEAQ, per germline.

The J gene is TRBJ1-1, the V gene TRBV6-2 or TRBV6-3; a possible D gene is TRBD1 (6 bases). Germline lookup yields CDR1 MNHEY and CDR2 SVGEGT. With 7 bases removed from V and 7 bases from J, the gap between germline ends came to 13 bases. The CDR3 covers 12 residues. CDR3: CASTPTGVEAFF. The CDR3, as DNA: TGTGCCAGCACCCCGACAGGAGTTGAAGCTTTCTTT.

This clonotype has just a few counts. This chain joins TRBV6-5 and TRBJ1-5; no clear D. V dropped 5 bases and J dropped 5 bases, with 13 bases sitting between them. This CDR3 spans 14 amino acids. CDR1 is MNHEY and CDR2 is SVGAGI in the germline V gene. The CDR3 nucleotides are TGTGCCAGCAGTGGTGGCCCTGGAGATCAGCCCCAGCATTTT. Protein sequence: CASSGGPGDQPQHF.

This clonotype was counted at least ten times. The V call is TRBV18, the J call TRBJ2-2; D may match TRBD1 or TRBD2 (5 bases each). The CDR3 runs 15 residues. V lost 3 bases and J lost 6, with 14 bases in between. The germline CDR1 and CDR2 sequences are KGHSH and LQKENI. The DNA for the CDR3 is TGTGCCAGCTCACCGTTCGGGACCCTCCCCGGGGAGCTGTTTTTT. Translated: CASSPFGTLPGELFF.

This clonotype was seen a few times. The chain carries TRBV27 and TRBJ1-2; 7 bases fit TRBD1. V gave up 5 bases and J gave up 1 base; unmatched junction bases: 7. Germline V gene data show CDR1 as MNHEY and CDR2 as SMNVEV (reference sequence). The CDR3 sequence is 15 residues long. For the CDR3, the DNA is TGTGCCAGCAGTCGATGGGACAGACTTAACTATGGCTACACCTTC. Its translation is CASSRWDRLNYGYTF.

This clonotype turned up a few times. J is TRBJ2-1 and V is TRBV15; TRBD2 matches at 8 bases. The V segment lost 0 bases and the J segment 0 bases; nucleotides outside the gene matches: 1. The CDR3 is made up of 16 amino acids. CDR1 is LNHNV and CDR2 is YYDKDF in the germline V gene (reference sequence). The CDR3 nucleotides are TGTGCCACCAGCAGAGATCGGGGGGGCTCCTACAATGAGCAGTTCTTC. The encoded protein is CATSRDRGGSYNEQFF.

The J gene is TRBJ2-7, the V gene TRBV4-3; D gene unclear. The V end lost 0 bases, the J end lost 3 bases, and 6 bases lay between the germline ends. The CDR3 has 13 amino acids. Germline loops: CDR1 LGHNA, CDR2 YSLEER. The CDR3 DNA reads TGCGCCAGCAGCCAAGAGGCCGACTACGAGCAGTACTTC. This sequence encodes CASSQEADYEQYF.

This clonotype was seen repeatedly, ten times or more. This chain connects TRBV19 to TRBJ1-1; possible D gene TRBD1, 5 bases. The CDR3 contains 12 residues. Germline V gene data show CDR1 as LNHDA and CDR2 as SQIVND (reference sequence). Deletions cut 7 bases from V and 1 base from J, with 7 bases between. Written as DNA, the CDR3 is TGTGCCAGTATCCAGGGGAACACTGAAGCTTTCTTT. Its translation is CASIQGNTEAFF. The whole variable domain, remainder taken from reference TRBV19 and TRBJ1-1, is DGGITQSPKYLFRKEGQNVTLSCEQNLNHDAMYWYRQDPGQGLRLIYYSQIVNDFQKGDIAEGYSVSREKKESFPLTVTSAQKNPTAFYLCASIQGNTEAFFGQGTRLTVV.

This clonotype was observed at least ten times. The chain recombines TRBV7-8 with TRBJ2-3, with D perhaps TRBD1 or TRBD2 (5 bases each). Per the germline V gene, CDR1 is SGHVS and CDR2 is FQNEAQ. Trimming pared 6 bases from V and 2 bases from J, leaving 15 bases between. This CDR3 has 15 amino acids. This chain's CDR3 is CASRRWDGTTDTQYF. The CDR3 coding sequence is TGTGCCAGCAGGCGATGGGACGGCACCACAGATACGCAGTATTTT.

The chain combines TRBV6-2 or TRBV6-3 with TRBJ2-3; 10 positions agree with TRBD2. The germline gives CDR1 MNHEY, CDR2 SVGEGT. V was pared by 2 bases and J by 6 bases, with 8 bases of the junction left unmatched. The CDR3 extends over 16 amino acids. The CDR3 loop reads CASSYPSSGRGDTQYF. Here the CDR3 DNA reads TGTGCCAGCAGTTACCCTTCTAGCGGGAGAGGGGATACGCAGTATTTT.